Detailed here is one TCR beta chain. This record belongs to a study of OX40 agonist ivuxolimab in advanced cancers. Looking at the study overall: The mean age was roughly 60 years, ranging from 23 to 79, with 80% to 85% of participants male. Partial responses were achieved by three patients, one with hepatocellular carcinoma and two with cutaneous melanoma.

Germline assignment: CDR1 SGHRS and CDR2 YFSETQ. This CDR3 has 15 amino acids. V shed 0 bases and J 1 base; nucleotides not matched to a gene: 0. Measured with immunoSEQ multiplex PCR; TCRdb has only the in-frame clones, and not every one. The profile covers about 66,000 clones, with 80% to 85% appearing a single time and approximately 6.8% taken by the ten largest. V and J are TRBV5-1 and TRBJ2-3; 9 nucleotides align to TRBD2. This material consisted of CD4+ or CD8+ T cells sorted from blood, taken in a trial of the OX40 agonist ivuxolimab. The TCR sequence derives from an adult with an advanced solid tumor such as melanoma, head and neck, liver or kidney cancer. The CDR3 DNA reads as TGCGCCAGCAGCTTGGAGCGGGGGGGCACAGATACGCAGTATTTT. It codes for CASSLERGGTDTQYF.